A single sample gave rise to the 21 T cell receptor beta chains below, sequenced in a study of early T cells in non-severe SARS-CoV-2 infection. MiXCR, run by TCRdb on the 5' RACE reads, gives a single entry per CDR3 protein. The data contain tens of thousands of distinct CDR3 sequences, 9.5% to 15% of them seen just once; the ten biggest clones take up 3.5% to 5%. Here the sequenced sample was whole blood, taken at baseline. The receptor source for this set is an adult who was a healthcare worker with PCR-confirmed SARS-CoV-2 infection or an uninfected control (not recorded which).

This clonotype occurred once. The chain has TRBV20-1 and TRBJ2-5; D uncertain. Germline V gene data show CDR1 as DFQATT and CDR2 as SNEGSKA (reference sequence). The CDR3 loop spans 11 amino acids. The V end lost 3 bases, the J end lost 5 bases, and 7 bases lay between the germline ends. CDR3 bases: TGCAGTGCTAGGAAGGCGGAGACCCAGTACTTC. Amino acid sequence: CSARKAETQYF.

This clonotype occurred a few times. This chain uses TRBV11-2 with TRBJ1-5, with D possibly TRBD1 on 5 matching bases. The CDR3 extends over 15 amino acids. The germline CDR1 and CDR2 sequences are SGHAT and FQNNGV. Trimming shortened V by 0 bases and J by 7 bases, and 13 bases separated the two germline ends. CDR3 coding DNA: TGTGCCAGCAGCTTAGATGGAGGGGAAAGCCAGCCCCAGCATTTT. Encoded protein: CASSLDGGESQPQHF.

CDR3 bases: TGTGCCAGCAGCTTAAAGTCAGGGAGCGATGAGCAGTTCTTC. This translates into CASSLKSGSDEQFF. V and J are TRBV7-9 and TRBJ2-1; D tentatively reads TRBD1 or TRBD2 (5 bases each). V lost 2 bases to trimming and J lost 8 bases, with 13 bases between them. The germline V gene has CDR1 SEHNR and CDR2 FQNEAQ (reference sequence). This CDR3 is built from 14 residues.

V and J are TRBV11-2 and TRBJ1-4; 8 nucleotides align to TRBD1. Germline values: CDR1 SGHAT, CDR2 FQNNGV. Trimming at V came to 3 bases and at J to 8 bases, leaving 5 bases not matched to a gene. The CDR3 covers 14 residues. The CDR3 spells CASSFRGRGEKLFF. CDR3 sequence (DNA): TGTGCCAGCAGCTTCAGGGGGCGCGGGGAAAAACTGTTTTTT.

The chain recombines TRBV7-3 with TRBJ1-2; D uncertain. V was shortened by 5 bases and J by 2 bases, with 9 bases between the two germline ends. Germline V CDR1 and CDR2: SGHTA, FQGTGA. The CDR3 consists of 13 residues. In nucleotides, the CDR3 is TGTGCCAGCAGCGAAGGACTGAACTATGGCTACACCTTC. It specifies CASSEGLNYGYTF.

This clonotype has a count of ten or more. V and J are TRBV2 and TRBJ2-7; D remains ambiguous. CDR3 size: 13 residues. Germline V lookup: CDR1 SNHLY, CDR2 FYNNEI. V was cut by 7 bases and J by 1 base, with 11 bases left in between. The CDR3 loop reads CASNWVDSYEQYF. In DNA, the CDR3 is TGTGCCAGCAATTGGGTGGATTCCTACGAGCAGTACTTC.

The J gene is TRBJ1-2, the V gene TRBV4-1; D is unresolved. Germline loops: CDR1 MGHRA, CDR2 YSYEKL. Trimming pared 3 bases from V and 3 bases from J, leaving 17 bases between. The CDR3 covers 16 residues. The chain's CDR3 is CASSQPTGGRHYGYTF. In DNA, the CDR3 is TGCGCCAGCAGCCAGCCGACCGGAGGTAGGCACTATGGCTACACCTTC.

This clonotype was seen at least ten times. The genes are TRBV19 and TRBJ2-1; 7 positions match TRBD2. Germline loops: CDR1 LNHDA, CDR2 SQIVND (reference sequence). The CDR3 spans 14 residues. The trim removed 8 bases at V and 0 bases at J, leaving 4 bases unmatched. CDR3 nucleotide sequence: TGTGCCAGTCACTCGGGGGGCTCCTACAATGAGCAGTTCTTC. It is translated as CASHSGGSYNEQFF. Complete variable domain (other parts from reference TRBV19 and TRBJ2-1): DGGITQSPKYLFRKEGQNVTLSCEQNLNHDAMYWYRQDPGQGLRLIYYSQIVNDFQKGDIAEGYSVSREKKESFPLTVTSAQKNPTAFYLCASHSGGSYNEQFFGPGTRLTVL.

The chain joins TRBV15 to TRBJ2-3; 10 nucleotides line up with TRBD2. Germline CDR1 and CDR2: LNHNV and YYDKDF (reference sequence). There are 17 residues in the CDR3. Losses at the gene ends were 0 bases for V and 5 bases for J; bases not matched to a gene: 8. The CDR3 DNA reads TGTGCCACCAGCAGAGATACAGCGGGAGGGGTTGGAGATACGCAGTATTTT. This sequence encodes CATSRDTAGGVGDTQYF. The full variable domain, its missing parts supplied by reference TRBV15 and TRBJ2-3, is DAMVIQNPRYQVTQFGKPVTLSCSQTLNHNVMYWYQQKSSQAPKLLFHYYDKDFNNEADTPDNFQSRRPNTSFCFLDIRSPGLGDTAMYLCATSRDTAGGVGDTQYFGPGTRLTVL.

A few counts support this clonotype. The chain is built from TRBV9 and TRBJ2-7; D may correspond to TRBD1 or TRBD2 (7 bases each). V lost 4 bases and J 2 bases, leaving 16 bases between the germline ends. Germline values: CDR1 SGDLS, CDR2 YYNGEE. The CDR3 has 15 amino acids. The CDR3 region is CASSPGGGLTYEQYF. In DNA, the CDR3 is TGTGCCAGCAGCCCAGGGGGGGGCCTGACCTACGAGCAGTACTTC.

V is TRBV7-8 and J is TRBJ1-5; no definite D call. This CDR3 spans 13 amino acids. Trimming took 5 bases from V and 7 from J, leaving 12 bases between them. CDR1 is SGHVS and CDR2 is FQNEAQ in the germline V gene. Here the CDR3 reads CASSDGPEQPQHF. Here the CDR3 DNA reads TGTGCCAGCAGCGACGGCCCGGAGCAGCCCCAGCATTTT.

This clonotype was observed a few times. This chain joins TRBV7-6 and TRBJ1-2; 9 nucleotides align to TRBD1. From germline, CDR1 is SGHVS and CDR2 FNYEAQ. This CDR3 is built from 18 residues. The trim removed 1 base at V and 0 bases at J, leaving 9 bases unmatched. The CDR3 here is CASSLGPGQGFANYGYTF. DNA for the CDR3: TGTGCCAGCAGCTTAGGCCCGGGACAGGGCTTCGCTAACTATGGCTACACCTTC.

The genes are TRBV2 and TRBJ2-4; 14 nucleotides agree with TRBD2. There are 19 residues in the CDR3. Germline V gene sequence: CDR1 SNHLY, CDR2 FYNNEI. Unmatched junction bases numbered 6, after V lost 2 bases and J lost 0 bases. CDR3 region: CASSELGLAGGLAKNIQYF. The DNA of the CDR3 is TGTGCCAGCAGTGAACTAGGACTAGCGGGGGGATTAGCCAAAAACATTCAGTACTTC.

This clonotype showed up just a few times. The rearrangement links TRBV19 to TRBJ1-2, with D possibly being TRBD1 (5 bases). This CDR3 has 13 residues. The germline V gene has CDR1 LNHDA and CDR2 SQIVND (reference sequence). V lost 4 bases and J lost 4, with 10 bases in between. The CDR3 nucleotides read TGTGCCAGTAGTAGCGGGACCCTCTATGGCTACACCTTC. Protein sequence: CASSSGTLYGYTF.

Ten or more counts support this clonotype. This chain links TRBV10-3 with TRBJ2-7, with 9 bases aligning to TRBD1. CDR3 length: 13 residues. Germline CDR1 ENHRY, CDR2 SYGVKD. Losses at the gene ends were 7 bases for V and 3 bases for J; bases not matched to a gene: 4. The CDR3 loop reads CAITLTGGYEQYF. For the CDR3, the DNA is TGTGCCATCACCCTGACAGGGGGCTACGAGCAGTACTTC.

This clonotype was recorded a few times. V and J are TRBV28 and TRBJ1-1; weak D call: TRBD1 (6 bases). This CDR3 is built from 15 residues. Trimming left V 6 bases short and J 5 bases short, with 19 bases between. In germline, CDR1 is MDHEN, CDR2 SYDVKM. The CDR3 protein is CASRSTPRGTTEAFF. CDR3 coding DNA: TGTGCCAGCAGGAGCACTCCCAGGGGCACTACTGAAGCTTTCTTT.

A few counts support this clonotype. The rearrangement links TRBV2 to TRBJ2-1; D not certain. Germline V lookup: CDR1 SNHLY, CDR2 FYNNEI. There are 13 residues in the CDR3. V lost 6 bases, J lost 6 bases, and 12 bases lay in between. The CDR3, as DNA: TGTGCCAGCAGCGCCCGTGTGGGCAATGAGCAGTTCTTC. Translation: CASSARVGNEQFF.

The table lists this clonotype with many counts. This rearrangement joins TRBV6-1 to TRBJ1-5; TRBD1 is a possible D gene (5 bases). With 0 bases removed from V and 5 bases from J, the gap between germline ends came to 11 bases. This CDR3 region has 15 residues. CDR1 is MNHNS, CDR2 SASEGT, per germline. The CDR3 DNA follows: TGTGCCAGCAGTGAAGCTTGGGACCCTTATCAGCCCCAGCATTTT. As protein: CASSEAWDPYQPQHF.

The chain carries TRBV20-1 and TRBJ1-6; no definite D call. The CDR3 length is 15 residues. V lost 0 bases and J lost 8, with 14 bases in between. Germline lookup yields CDR1 DFQATT and CDR2 SNEGSKA (reference sequence). The chain's CDR3 is CSARDRRIGDSPLHF. CDR3 DNA sequence: TGCAGTGCTAGAGATAGACGGATCGGGGATTCACCCCTCCACTTT.

This clonotype was counted only a few times. The V call is TRBV29-1, the J call TRBJ1-1; D not resolved. The CDR3 is 13 amino acids. Per the germline V gene, CDR1 is SQVTM and CDR2 is ANQGSEA. V shed 6 bases and J shed 1 base, with 12 bases lying between them. CDR3 DNA sequence: TGCAGCGTCGCCTCCCGAGGGAACACTGAAGCTTTCTTT. It yields the protein CSVASRGNTEAFF.

This clonotype was recorded many times. V usage is TRBV29-1 and J usage is TRBJ1-1, with TRBD1 matching 7 bases. J was trimmed by 0 bases and V by 7 bases; bases with no gene match: 5. Germline V lookup: CDR1 SQVTM, CDR2 ANQGSEA. CDR3 length: 13 residues. The CDR3 DNA sequence: TGCAGCGCTGGGACAGTCATGAACACTGAAGCTTTCTTT. Its protein is CSAGTVMNTEAFF.